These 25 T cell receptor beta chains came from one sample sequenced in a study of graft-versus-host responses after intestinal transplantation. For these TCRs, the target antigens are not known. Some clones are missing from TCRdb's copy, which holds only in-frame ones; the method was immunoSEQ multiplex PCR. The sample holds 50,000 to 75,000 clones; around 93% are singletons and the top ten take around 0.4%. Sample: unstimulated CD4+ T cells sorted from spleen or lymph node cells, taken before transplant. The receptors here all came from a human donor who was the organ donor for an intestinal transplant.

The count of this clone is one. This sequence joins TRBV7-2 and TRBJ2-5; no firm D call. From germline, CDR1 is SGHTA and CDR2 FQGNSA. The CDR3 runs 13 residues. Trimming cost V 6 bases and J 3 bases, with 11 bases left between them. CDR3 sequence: CASRPRGEETQYF. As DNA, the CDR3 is TGTGCCAGCAGACCGAGAGGAGAAGAGACCCAGTACTTC.

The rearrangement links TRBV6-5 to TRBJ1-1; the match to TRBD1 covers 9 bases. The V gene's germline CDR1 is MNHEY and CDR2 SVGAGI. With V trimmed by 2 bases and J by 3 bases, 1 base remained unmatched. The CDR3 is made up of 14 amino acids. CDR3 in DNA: TGTGCCAGCAGTTACCGACAGGGGGACACTGAAGCTTTCTTT. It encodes CASSYRQGDTEAFF.

The CDR3 loop reads CASSYGAGGLYEQYF. CDR3 bases: TGTGCCAGCAGTTACGGGGCAGGGGGCCTCTACGAGCAGTACTTC. The genes are TRBV6-5 and TRBJ2-5; 8 bases are a match to TRBD1. The DNA end favors TRBJ2-7, so the J call may be wrong. Germline CDR1 is MNHEY and CDR2 is SVGAGI. CDR3 size: 15 residues.

DNA of the CDR3: TGTGCCAGCAGTGACCTGGACAGCGCGGGCTACGAGCAGTACTTC. Encoded protein: CASSDLDSAGYEQYF. The genes are TRBV25-1 and TRBJ2-5; weak D call: TRBD1 (6 bases). Matching the DNA end better, TRBJ2-7 makes the J call doubtful. The length of the CDR3 is 15 residues. Looked up from germline, CDR1 is MGHDK and CDR2 is SYGVNS.

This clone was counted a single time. CDR3 in amino acids: CASSSRQVQGSGRDSPLHF. CDR3 sequence (DNA): TGTGCCAGCAGCTCTCGACAGGTCCAAGGGTCGGGTCGGGATTCACCCCTCCACTTT. The chain recombines TRBV7-9 with TRBJ1-6, with a weak D call TRBD1 (6 bases). Germline-derived CDR1 and CDR2 are SEHNR and FQNEAQ (reference sequence). CDR3 length equals 19 residues. Trimming removed 4 bases from V and 8 bases from J, with 27 bases in between.

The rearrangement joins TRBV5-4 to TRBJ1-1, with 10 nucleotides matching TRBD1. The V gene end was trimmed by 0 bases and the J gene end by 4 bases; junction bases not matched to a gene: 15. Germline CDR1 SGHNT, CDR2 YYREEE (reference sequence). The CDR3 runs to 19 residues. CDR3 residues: CASSLEGWDRGPVRTEAFF. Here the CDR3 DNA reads TGTGCCAGCAGCTTGGAAGGGTGGGACAGGGGCCCCGTTCGCACTGAAGCTTTCTTT.

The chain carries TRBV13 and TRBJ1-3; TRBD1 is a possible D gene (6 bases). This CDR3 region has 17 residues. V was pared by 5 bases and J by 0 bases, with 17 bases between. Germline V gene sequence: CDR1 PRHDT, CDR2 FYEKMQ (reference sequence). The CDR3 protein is CASSQRQVPFSGNTIYF. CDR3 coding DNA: TGTGCCAGCAGCCAAAGACAGGTTCCTTTCTCTGGAAACACCATATATTTT.

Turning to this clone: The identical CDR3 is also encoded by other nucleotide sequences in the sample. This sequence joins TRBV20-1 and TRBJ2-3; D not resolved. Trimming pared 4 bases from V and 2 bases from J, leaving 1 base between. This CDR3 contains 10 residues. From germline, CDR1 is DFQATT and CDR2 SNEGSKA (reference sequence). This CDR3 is CSANTDTQYF. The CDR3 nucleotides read TGCAGTGCTAACACAGATACGCAGTATTTT.

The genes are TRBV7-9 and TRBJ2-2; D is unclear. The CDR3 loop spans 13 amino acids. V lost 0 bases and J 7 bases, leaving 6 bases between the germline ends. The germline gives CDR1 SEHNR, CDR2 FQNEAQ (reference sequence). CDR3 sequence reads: CASSLAGYGELFF. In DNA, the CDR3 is TGTGCCAGCAGCTTAGCCGGGTACGGGGAGCTGTTTTTT.

In DNA, the CDR3 is TGTGCCAGCAGTGTATTAGGGGGCCGCACAGATACGCAGTATTTT. Translation: CASSVLGGRTDTQYF. V is TRBV2 and J is TRBJ2-3; 7 bases line up with TRBD1. The CDR3 has 15 amino acids. Germline V gene lookup returns CDR1 SNHLY and CDR2 FYNNEI. The trim removed 4 bases at V and 1 base at J, leaving 5 bases unmatched.

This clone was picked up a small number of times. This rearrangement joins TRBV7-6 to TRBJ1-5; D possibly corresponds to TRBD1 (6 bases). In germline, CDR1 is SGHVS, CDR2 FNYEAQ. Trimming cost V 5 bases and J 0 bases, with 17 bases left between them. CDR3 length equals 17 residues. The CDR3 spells CASSPLTGTNSNQPQHF. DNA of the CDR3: TGTGCCAGCAGCCCTTTAACCGGGACAAATAGCAATCAGCCCCAGCATTTT.

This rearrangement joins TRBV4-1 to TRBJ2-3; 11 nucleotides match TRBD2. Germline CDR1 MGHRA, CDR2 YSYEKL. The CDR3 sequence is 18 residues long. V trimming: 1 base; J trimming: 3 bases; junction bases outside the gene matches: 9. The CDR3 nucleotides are TGCGCCAGCAGCCAAGCACTAGCGGGGGCCTACCGGACAGATACGCAGTATTTT. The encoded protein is CASSQALAGAYRTDTQYF.

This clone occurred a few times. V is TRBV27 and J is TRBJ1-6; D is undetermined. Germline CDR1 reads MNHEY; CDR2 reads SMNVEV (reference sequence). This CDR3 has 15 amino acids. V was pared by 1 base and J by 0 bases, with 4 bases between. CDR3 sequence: CASSLYSSYNSPLHF. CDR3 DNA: TGTGCCAGCAGTTTATACAGCTCCTATAATTCACCCCTCCACTTT.

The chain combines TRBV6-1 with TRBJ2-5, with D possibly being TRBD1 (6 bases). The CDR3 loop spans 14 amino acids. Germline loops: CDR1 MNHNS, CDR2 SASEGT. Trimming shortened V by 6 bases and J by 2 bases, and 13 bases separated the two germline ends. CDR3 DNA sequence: TGTGCCAGCAGGAAGGGGGTTCAACAAGAGACCCAGTACTTC. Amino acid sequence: CASRKGVQQETQYF.

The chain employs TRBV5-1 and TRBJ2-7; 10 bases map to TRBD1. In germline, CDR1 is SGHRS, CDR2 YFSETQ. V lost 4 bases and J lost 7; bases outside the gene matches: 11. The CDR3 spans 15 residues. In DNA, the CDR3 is TGCGCCAGCAGCGCACCCGGGACAGGGGATCTAGAGCAGTACTTC. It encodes CASSAPGTGDLEQYF.

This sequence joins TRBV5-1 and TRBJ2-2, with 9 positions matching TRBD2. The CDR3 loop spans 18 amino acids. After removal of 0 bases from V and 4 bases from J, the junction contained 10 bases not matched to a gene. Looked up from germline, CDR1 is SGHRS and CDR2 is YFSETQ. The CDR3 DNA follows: TGCGCCAGCAGCTTGGCTGCGCGGGGGGGCCGCGGCACCGGGGAGCTGTTTTTT. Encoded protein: CASSLAARGGRGTGELFF. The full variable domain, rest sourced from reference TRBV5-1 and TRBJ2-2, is KAGVTQTPRYLIKTRGQQVTLSCSPISGHRSVSWYQQTPGQGLQFLFEYFSETQRNKGNFPGRFSGRQFSNSRSEMNVSTLELGDSALYLCASSLAARGGRGTGELFFGEGSRLTVL.

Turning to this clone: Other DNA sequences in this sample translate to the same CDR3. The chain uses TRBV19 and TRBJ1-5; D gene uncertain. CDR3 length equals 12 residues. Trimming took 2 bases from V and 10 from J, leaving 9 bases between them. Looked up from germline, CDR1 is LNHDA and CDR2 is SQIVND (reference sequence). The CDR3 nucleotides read TGTGCCAGTAGTATAAGTCAGACCCCCCAGCATTTT. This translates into CASSISQTPQHF. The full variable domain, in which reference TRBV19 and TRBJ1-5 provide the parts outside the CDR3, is DGGITQSPKYLFRKEGQNVTLSCEQNLNHDAMYWYRQDPGQGLRLIYYSQIVNDFQKGDIAEGYSVSREKKESFPLTVTSAQKNPTAFYLCASSISQTPQHFGDGTRLSIL.

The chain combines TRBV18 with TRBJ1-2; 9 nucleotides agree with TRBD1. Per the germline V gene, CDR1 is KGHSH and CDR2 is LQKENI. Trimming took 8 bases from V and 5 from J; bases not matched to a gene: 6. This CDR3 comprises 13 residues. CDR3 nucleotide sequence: TGTGCCAGCGGCTACGACAGGGGGTATGGCTACACCTTC. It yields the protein CASGYDRGYGYTF.

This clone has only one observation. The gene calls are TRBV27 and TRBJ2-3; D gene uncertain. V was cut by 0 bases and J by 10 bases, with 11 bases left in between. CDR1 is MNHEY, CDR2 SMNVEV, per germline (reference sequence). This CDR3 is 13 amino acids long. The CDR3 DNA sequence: TGTGCCAGCAGTTTATCTCTCCCGAGCCCGCAGTATTTT. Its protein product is CASSLSLPSPQYF.

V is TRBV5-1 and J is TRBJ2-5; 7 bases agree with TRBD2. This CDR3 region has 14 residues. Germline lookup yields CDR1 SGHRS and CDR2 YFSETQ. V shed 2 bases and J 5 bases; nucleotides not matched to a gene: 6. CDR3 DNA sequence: TGCGCCAGCAGCTTACTCAGGGAGGGGGAGACCCAGTACTTC. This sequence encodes CASSLLREGETQYF.

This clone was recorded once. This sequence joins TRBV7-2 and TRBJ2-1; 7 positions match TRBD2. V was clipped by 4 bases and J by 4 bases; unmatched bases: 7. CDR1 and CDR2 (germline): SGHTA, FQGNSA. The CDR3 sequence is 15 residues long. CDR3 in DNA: TGTGCCAGCAGCTCAGGACTAGGGGTATACAATGAGCAGTTCTTC. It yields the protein CASSSGLGVYNEQFF.

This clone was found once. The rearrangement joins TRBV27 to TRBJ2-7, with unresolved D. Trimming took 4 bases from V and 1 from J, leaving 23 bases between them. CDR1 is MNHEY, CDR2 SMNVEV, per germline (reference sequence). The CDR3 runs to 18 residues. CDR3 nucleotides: TGTGCCAGCAGTTCCAACTCCGACGGTAGCCTTATATCCTACGAGCAGTACTTC. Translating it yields CASSSNSDGSLISYEQYF.

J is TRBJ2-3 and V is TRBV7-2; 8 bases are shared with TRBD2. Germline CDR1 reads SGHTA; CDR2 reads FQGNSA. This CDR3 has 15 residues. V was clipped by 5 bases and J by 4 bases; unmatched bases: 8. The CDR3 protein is CASSPRPGLADTQYF. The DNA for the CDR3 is TGTGCCAGCAGCCCCCGGCCGGGACTAGCAGATACGCAGTATTTT.

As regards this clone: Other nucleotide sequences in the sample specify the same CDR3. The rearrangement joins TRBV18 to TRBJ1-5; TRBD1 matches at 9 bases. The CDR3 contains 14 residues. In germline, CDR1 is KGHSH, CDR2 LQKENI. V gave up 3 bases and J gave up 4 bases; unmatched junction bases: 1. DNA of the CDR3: TGTGCCAGCTCACCGGGACAGGGAAATCAGCCCCAGCATTTT. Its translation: CASSPGQGNQPQHF. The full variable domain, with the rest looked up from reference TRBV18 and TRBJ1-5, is NAGVMQNPRHLVRRRGQEARLRCSPMKGHSHVYWYRQLPEEGLKFMVYLQKENIIDESGMPKERFSAEFPKEGPSILRIQQVVRGDSAAYFCASSPGQGNQPQHFGDGTRLSIL.

CDR3 nucleotides: TGTGCCAGCAGCCTCCTGGGTAGCGCGAAAGATACGCAGTATTTT. This sequence encodes CASSLLGSAKDTQYF. The rearrangement links TRBV7-2 to TRBJ2-3, with D maybe TRBD2 (5 bases). Germline CDR1 reads SGHTA; CDR2 reads FQGNSA. Trimming cost V 5 bases and J 5 bases, with 17 bases left between them. CDR3 length equals 15 residues.